This T cell receptor (beta chain) was profiled in a study of blood T cell repertoires in COVID-19. In the study overall: PBMCs, B-cell-depleted T cells, or T cells were the source of the cDNA or gDNA that made up the material.

The CDR3 runs 13 residues. Germline-derived CDR1 and CDR2 are LGHDT and YNNKEL (reference sequence). V lost 0 bases and J 7 bases, leaving 4 bases between the germline ends. Assay used: immunoSEQ multiplex PCR; TCRdb lists only in-frame clones, some missing. The sample lists under 350,000 clones, about 88% seen once, with 1.3% in the top ten. On this clone: Other DNA sequences in the sample encode the same CDR3.

Sequencing was done on a sample of peripheral blood. This TCR came from a man between 65 and 85 years old with acute or convalescent COVID-19. J is TRBJ1-6 and V is TRBV3-1 (or the pseudogene TRBV3-2); D is uncertain. The CDR3 DNA follows: TGTGCCAGCAGCCAAGATATAAATTCACCCCTCCACTTT. Translating gives CASSQDINSPLHF.